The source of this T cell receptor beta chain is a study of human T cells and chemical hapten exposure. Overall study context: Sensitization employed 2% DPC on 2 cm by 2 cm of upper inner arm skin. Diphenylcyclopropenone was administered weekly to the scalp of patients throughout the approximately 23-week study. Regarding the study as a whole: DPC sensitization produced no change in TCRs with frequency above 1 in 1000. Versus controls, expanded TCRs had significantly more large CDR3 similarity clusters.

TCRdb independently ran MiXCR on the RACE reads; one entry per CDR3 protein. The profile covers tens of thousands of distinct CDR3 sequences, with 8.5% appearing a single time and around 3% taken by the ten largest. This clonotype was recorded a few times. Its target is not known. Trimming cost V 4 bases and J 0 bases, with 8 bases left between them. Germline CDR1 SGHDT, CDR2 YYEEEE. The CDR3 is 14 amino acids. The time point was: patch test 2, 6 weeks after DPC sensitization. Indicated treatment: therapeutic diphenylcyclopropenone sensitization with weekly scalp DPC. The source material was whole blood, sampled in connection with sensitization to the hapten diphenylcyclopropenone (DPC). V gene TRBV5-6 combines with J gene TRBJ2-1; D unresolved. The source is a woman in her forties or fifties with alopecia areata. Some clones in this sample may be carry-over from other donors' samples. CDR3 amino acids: CASSVVSSYNEQFF. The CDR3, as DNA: TGTGCCAGCAGCGTTGTTAGCTCCTACAATGAGCAGTTCTTC.